This entry concerns a single T cell receptor beta chain. What it binds is not known. The data stem from a study of T cell responses to AZD1222 COVID-19 vaccine. General observations from the study: Once two AZD1222 doses were given, Spike-specific TCR breadth and depth went up. Repertoire samples came only from after the peak T cell response. At study baseline, merely more than 5 AZD1222 recipients were seropositive.

Germline V gene lookup returns CDR1 MDHEN and CDR2 SYDVKM. This CDR3 has 16 amino acids. Germline trimming cut 5 bases from V and 7 bases from J; bases unmatched to any gene: 10. Profiled with immunoSEQ multiplex PCR; TCRdb holds only in-frame clones, not every one. The profile shows roughly 150,000 clones, 90% to 95% of them singletons. The sequences come from peripheral blood, collected on day 0 of AZD1222 vaccination. The chain couples TRBV28 to TRBJ2-2, with TRBD2 matching 10 bases. The clonotype originates from an adult in good health. The CDR3 bases are TGTGCCAGCAGTGACCCGGCTAGCGGGAGAATCGGGGAGCTGTTTTTT. Encoded protein: CASSDPASGRIGELFF.